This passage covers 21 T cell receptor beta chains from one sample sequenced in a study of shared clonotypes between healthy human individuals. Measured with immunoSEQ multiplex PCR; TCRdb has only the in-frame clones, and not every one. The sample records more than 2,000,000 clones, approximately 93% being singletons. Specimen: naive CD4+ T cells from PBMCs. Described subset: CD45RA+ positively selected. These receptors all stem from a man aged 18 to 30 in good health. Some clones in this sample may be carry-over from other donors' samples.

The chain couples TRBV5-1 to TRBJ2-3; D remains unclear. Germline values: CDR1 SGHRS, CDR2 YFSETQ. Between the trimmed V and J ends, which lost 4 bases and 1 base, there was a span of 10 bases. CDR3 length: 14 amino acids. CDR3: CASSDFLGTDTQYF. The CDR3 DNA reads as TGCGCCAGCAGCGACTTCCTGGGCACAGATACGCAGTATTTT.

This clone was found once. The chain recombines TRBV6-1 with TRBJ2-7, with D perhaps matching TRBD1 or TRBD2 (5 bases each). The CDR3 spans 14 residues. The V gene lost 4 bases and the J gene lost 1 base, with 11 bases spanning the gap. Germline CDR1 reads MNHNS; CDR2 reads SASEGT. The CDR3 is CASSGFGGSYEQYF. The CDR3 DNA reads TGTGCCAGCAGTGGATTTGGGGGTTCCTACGAGCAGTACTTC.

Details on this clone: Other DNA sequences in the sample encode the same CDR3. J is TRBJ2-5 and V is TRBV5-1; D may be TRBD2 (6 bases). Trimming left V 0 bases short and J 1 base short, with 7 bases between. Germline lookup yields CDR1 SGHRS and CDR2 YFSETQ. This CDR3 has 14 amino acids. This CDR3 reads CASSLVGGQETQYF. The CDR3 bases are TGCGCCAGCAGCTTGGTGGGGGGCCAAGAGACCCAGTACTTC.

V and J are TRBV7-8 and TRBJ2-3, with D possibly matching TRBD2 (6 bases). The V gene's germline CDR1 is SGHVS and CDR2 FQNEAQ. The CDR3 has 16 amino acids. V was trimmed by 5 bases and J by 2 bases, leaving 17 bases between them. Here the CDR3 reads CASSPRRERLTDTQYF. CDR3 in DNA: TGTGCCAGCAGCCCTCGCCGGGAGCGACTCACAGATACGCAGTATTTT.

CDR3 sequence: CASRTGTGRFGAEAFF. DNA for the CDR3: TGTGCCAGCAGAACCGGGACAGGGAGATTCGGCGCTGAAGCTTTCTTT. V usage is TRBV28 and J usage is TRBJ1-1; TRBD1 aligns across 9 bases. The junction had 14 bases not matched to a gene; V was cut back by 6 bases and J by 6 bases. Germline assignment: CDR1 MDHEN and CDR2 SYDVKM. This CDR3 spans 16 amino acids.

Here the CDR3 reads CASMGWGNTEAFF. The CDR3 DNA sequence: TGTGCCAGCATGGGATGGGGGAACACTGAAGCTTTCTTT. The chain carries TRBV28 and TRBJ1-1; D remains ambiguous. From germline, CDR1 is MDHEN and CDR2 SYDVKM. With 7 bases removed from V and 1 base from J, the gap between germline ends came to 10 bases. The CDR3 extends over 13 amino acids.

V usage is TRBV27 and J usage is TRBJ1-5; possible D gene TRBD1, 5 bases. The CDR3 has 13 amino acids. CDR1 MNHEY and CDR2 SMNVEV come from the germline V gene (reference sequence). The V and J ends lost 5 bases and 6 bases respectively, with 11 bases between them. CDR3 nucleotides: TGTGCCAGCAGTCCGGGGGTCGGTCAGCCCCAGCATTTT. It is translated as CASSPGVGQPQHF.

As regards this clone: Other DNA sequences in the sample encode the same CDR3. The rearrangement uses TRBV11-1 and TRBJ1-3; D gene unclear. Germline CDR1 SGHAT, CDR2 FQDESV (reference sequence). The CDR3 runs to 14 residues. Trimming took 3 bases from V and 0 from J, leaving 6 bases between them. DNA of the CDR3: TGTGCCAGCAGCTTCTCTATCTCTGGAAACACCATATATTTT. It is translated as CASSFSISGNTIYF.

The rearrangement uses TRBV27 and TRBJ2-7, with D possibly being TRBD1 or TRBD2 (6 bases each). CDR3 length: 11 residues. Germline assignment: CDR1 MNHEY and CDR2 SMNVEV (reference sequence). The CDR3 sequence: CPGGGGYEQYF. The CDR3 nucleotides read TGTCCAGGCGGAGGGGGCTACGAGCAGTACTTC.

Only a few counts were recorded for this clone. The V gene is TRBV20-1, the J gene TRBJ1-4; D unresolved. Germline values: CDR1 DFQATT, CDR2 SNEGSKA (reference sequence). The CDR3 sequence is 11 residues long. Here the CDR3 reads CGRWTNEKLFF. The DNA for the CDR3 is TGCGGCCGGTGGACTAATGAAAAACTGTTTTTT.

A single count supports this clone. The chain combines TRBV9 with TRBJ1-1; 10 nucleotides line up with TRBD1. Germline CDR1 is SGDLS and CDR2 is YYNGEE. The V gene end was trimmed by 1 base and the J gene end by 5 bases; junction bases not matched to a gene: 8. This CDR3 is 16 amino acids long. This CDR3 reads CASSVSPGQGVTEAFF. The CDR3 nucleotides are TGTGCCAGCAGCGTAAGCCCCGGACAGGGGGTGACTGAAGCTTTCTTT.

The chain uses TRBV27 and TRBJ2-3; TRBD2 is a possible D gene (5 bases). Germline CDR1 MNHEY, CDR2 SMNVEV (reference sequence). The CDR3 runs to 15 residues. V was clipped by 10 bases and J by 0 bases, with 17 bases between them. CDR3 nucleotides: TGTGCCACGACGAGGGTTGAGGGTAGCACAGATACGCAGTATTTT. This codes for CATTRVEGSTDTQYF.

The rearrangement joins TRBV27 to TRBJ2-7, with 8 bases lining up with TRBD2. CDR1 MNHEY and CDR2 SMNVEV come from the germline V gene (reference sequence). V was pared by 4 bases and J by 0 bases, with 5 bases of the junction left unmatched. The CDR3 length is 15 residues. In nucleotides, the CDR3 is TGTGCCAGCAGTTGGCGGGAGGAGTCCTCCTACGAGCAGTACTTC. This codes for CASSWREESSYEQYF.

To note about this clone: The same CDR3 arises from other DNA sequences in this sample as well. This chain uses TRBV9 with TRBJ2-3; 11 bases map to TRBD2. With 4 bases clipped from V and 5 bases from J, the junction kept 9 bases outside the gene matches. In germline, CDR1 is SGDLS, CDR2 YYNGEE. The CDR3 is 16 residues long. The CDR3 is CASSPLAGGPGDTQYF. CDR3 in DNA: TGTGCCAGCAGCCCCTTAGCGGGAGGGCCGGGAGATACGCAGTATTTT.

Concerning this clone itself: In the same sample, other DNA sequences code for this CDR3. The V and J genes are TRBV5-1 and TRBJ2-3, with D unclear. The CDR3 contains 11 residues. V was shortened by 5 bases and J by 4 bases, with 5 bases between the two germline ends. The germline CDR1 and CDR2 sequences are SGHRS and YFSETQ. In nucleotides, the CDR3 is TGCGCCAGCAGGGGCGCAGATACGCAGTATTTT. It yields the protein CASRGADTQYF.

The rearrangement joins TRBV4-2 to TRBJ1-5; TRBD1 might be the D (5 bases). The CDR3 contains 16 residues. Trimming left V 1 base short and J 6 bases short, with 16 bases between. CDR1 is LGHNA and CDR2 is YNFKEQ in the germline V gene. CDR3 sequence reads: CASSQGATEGSQPQHF. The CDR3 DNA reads TGTGCCAGCAGCCAAGGCGCGACAGAGGGAAGTCAGCCCCAGCATTTT.

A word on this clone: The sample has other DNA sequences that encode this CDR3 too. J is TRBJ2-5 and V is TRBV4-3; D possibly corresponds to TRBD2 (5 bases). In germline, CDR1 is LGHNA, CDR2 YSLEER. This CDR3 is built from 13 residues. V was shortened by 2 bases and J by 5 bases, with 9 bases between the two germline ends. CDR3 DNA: TGCGCCAGCAGCCAATCGAGAGGGGAGACCCAGTACTTC. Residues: CASSQSRGETQYF.

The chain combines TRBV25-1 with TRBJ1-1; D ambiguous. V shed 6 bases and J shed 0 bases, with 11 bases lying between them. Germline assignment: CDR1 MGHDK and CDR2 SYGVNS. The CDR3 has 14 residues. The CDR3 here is CASSPARLNTEAFF. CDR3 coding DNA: TGTGCCAGCAGCCCTGCAAGATTGAACACTGAAGCTTTCTTT.

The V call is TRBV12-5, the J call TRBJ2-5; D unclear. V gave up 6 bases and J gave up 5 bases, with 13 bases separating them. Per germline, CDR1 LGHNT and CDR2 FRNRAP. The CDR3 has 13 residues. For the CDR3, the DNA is TGTGCTAGTGGGGGCCCAGCGACGGAGACCCAGTACTTC. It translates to CASGGPATETQYF.

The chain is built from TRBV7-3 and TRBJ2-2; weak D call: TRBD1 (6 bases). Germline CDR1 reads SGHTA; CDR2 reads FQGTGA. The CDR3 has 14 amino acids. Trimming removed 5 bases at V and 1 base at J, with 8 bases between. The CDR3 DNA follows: TGTGCCAGCAGCCAGACAGGGAACACCGGGGAGCTGTTTTTT. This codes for CASSQTGNTGELFF.

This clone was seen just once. In DNA, the CDR3 is TGTGCCAGCAGCTTAGGACCTAAGCTCTCTGGGGCCAACGTCCTGACTTTC. Translating gives CASSLGPKLSGANVLTF. The rearrangement links TRBV7-2 to TRBJ2-6; no firm D call. Trimming removed 1 base at V and 0 bases at J, with 10 bases between. This CDR3 has 17 residues. From germline, CDR1 is SGHTA and CDR2 FQGNSA.